This TCR beta chain emerged from a study of shared clonotypes between healthy human individuals. Repertoires were generated with immunoSEQ multiplex PCR, while TCRdb's copy carries only in-frame clones and drops some. The profile shows 2,500,000 or so clones, around nine tenths of them singletons. The CDR3 has 16 amino acids. Trimming at V came to 2 bases and at J to 3 bases, leaving 6 bases not matched to a gene. Germline V gene lookup returns CDR1 KGHSH and CDR2 LQKENI. The clonotype was recovered from a man between 18 and 29 years old in good health. The J gene is TRBJ2-2, the V gene TRBV18, with 7 bases lining up with TRBD1. The specimen was naive CD4+ T cells sorted from blood. Documented subset: CD45RA+ positively selected. The CDR3 DNA sequence: TGTGCCAGCTCACCATCAATAGGGACAGACACCGGGGAGCTGTTTTTT. Its translation is CASSPSIGTDTGELFF. The complete variable domain, with remaining parts taken from reference TRBV18 and TRBJ2-2, reads NAGVMQNPRHLVRRRGQEARLRCSPMKGHSHVYWYRQLPEEGLKFMVYLQKENIIDESGMPKERFSAEFPKEGPSILRIQQVVRGDSAAYFCASSPSIGTDTGELFFGEGSRLTVL.